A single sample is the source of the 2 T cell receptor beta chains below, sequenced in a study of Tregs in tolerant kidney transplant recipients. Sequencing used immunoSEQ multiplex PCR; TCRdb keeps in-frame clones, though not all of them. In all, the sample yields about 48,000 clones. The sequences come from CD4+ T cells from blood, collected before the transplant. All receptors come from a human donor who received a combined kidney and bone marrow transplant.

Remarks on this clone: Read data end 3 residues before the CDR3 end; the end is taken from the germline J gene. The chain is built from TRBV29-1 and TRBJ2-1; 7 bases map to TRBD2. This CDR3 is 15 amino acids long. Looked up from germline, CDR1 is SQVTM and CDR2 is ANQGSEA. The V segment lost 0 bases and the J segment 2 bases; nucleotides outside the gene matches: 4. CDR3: CSVEDWGGPYNEQFF. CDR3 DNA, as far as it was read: TGCAGCGTTGAAGATTGGGGGGGACCCTACAATGAG.

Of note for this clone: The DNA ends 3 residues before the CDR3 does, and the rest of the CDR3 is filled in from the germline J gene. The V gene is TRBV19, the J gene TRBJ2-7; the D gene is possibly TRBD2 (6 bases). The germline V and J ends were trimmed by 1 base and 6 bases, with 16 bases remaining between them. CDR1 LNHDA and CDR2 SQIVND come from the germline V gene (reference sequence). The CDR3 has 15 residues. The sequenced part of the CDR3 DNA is TGTGCCAGTAGTATAGGTGCTAGCGCCCGGACCGAG. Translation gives CASSIGASARTE. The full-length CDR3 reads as CASSIGASARTEQYF.